This T cell receptor beta chain was found in a study of T cells after yellow fever vaccination. Study-level findings and limits: Clones from primary vaccination mostly reappeared after the booster (less than 98% CD4, about 88% CD8).

This clonotype was picked up many times. Its antigen is as yet unknown. MiXCR, applied by TCRdb to the 5' RACE reads, yields one record per CDR3 protein. The sample lists over 120,000 distinct CDR3 sequences; 6.6% were seen once. V trimming: 2 bases; J trimming: 4 bases; junction bases outside the gene matches: 8. Looked up from germline, CDR1 is LNHNV and CDR2 is YYDKDF (reference sequence). The CDR3 spans 17 residues. The sequences come from CD4+ T cells sorted from PBMCs, collected 10 days after the yellow fever booster vaccination. The TCR originated in a man aged 30 to 45 who received the YFV17D yellow fever vaccine. The chain combines TRBV15 with TRBJ2-1; 10 positions match TRBD1. Here the CDR3 reads CATSRLPGQGPYNEQFF. The CDR3 coding sequence is TGTGCCACCAGCAGACTCCCGGGACAGGGGCCATACAATGAGCAGTTCTTC.